Each of the 5 T cell receptor beta chains below was sequenced from the same sample in a study of cytomegalovirus exposure and HLA in healthy donors. Assay: immunoSEQ multiplex PCR; the TCRdb copy retains only in-frame clones and omits some. The table records 200,000 to 300,000 clones, more than 75% of them present only once. The sample consisted of PBMCs. These TCRs come from a woman between 25 and 40 years old in good health and CMV-seropositive.

The rearrangement uses TRBV27 and TRBJ2-3; D may be TRBD1 (5 bases). This CDR3 spans 14 amino acids. The V gene's germline CDR1 is MNHEY and CDR2 SMNVEV (reference sequence). V was clipped by 3 bases and J by 2 bases, with 9 bases between them. CDR3 loop: CASSFGRDTDTQYF. The CDR3 region has the DNA TGTGCCAGCAGTTTTGGCAGGGACACAGATACGCAGTATTTT.

The rearrangement joins TRBV5-1 to TRBJ1-1; D is unclear. The CDR3 spans 14 residues. Germline CDR1 is SGHRS and CDR2 is YFSETQ. V lost 2 bases to trimming and J lost 3 bases, with 11 bases between them. For the CDR3, the DNA is TGCGCCAGCAGCTTCGAGGGAAGAGACACTGAAGCTTTCTTT. It translates to CASSFEGRDTEAFF.

This clone was seen once. The V call is TRBV9, the J call TRBJ2-1; 8 nucleotides line up with TRBD2. The germline V gene encodes CDR1 SGDLS and CDR2 YYNGEE. This CDR3 comprises 17 residues. J lost 0 bases, V lost 4 bases, and 9 bases had no gene match. CDR3 sequence (DNA): TGTGCCAGCAGCCCAGGAGGTAGCGGGACCTCCTACAATGAGCAGTTCTTC. Its translation is CASSPGGSGTSYNEQFF. The full variable domain, with the rest looked up from reference TRBV9 and TRBJ2-1, is DSGVTQTPKHLITATGQRVTLRCSPRSGDLSVYWYQQSLDQGLQFLIQYYNGEERAKGNILERFSAQQFPDLHSELNLSSLELGDSALYFCASSPGGSGTSYNEQFFGPGTRLTVL.

Note on this clone: At one of its ends the junction is not consistent with the germline gene, which may arise from a read error. The CDR3 nucleotides are TGTGCCAGCAGCTCTCGCAGGGTCTCCGGAAACACCGTATATTTT. Encoded protein: CASSSRRVSGNTVYF. The rearrangement joins TRBV7-2 to TRBJ1-3, with D perhaps matching TRBD1 (5 bases). Germline V gene sequence: CDR1 SGHTA, CDR2 FQGNSA. The CDR3 has 15 residues.

The CDR3 loop reads CASSLVPAVEQFF. CDR3 sequence (DNA): TGTGCCAGCAGCTTAGTCCCTGCGGTTGAGCAGTTCTTC. The chain recombines TRBV7-7 with TRBJ2-1; no clear D gene. In germline, CDR1 is SSHAT, CDR2 FNYEAQ (reference sequence). This CDR3 is built from 13 residues. The V and J ends lost 1 base and 9 bases respectively, with 10 bases between them. Combining the CDR3 with reference TRBV7-7 and TRBJ2-1 gives the whole variable domain GAGVSQSPRYKVTKRGQDVTLRCDPISSHATLYWYQQALGQGPEFLTYFNYEAQPDKSGLPSDRFSAERPEGSISTLTIQRTEQRDSAMYRCASSLVPAVEQFFGPGTRLTVL.